This entry is about one TCR beta chain. Original processing methods: Researchers report that nucleated cell counts were estimated from reference gene primer amplification. The assay was immunoSEQ multiplex PCR, and TCRdb's table has in-frame clones only and misses some. Clonal size and the V and J genes are those of that table, whereas D and trimming came from the DNA. This sample yields some 31,000 clones, of which 88% are seen a single time; 13% to 15% belongs to the top ten. This sample is part of a study of blood T cell repertoires in COVID-19. Study-level information: Some COVID-19 samples were acute and others convalescent; all came from the United States, Italy and Spain. T cells, B-cell-depleted T cells, or PBMCs provided the cDNA or gDNA that served as material.

V dropped 7 bases and J dropped 1 base, with 14 bases sitting between them. The CDR3 is made up of 15 amino acids. Germline values: CDR1 MNHEY, CDR2 SVGAGI. The sample comprised peripheral blood. The chain uses TRBV6-5 and TRBJ2-1; the D gene is possibly TRBD1 (5 bases). The receptor comes from a human donor with active COVID-19. The donor label of this sample is uncertain. Here the CDR3 DNA reads TGTGCCAGCATGGTAAGGCAGGGATCCTACAATGAGCAGTTCTTC. The encoded protein is CASMVRQGSYNEQFF.